This T cell receptor beta chain was found in a study of cytomegalovirus exposure and HLA in healthy donors. The PCR had 60 Vbeta and 13 Jbeta primers. Method: immunoSEQ multiplex PCR; TCRdb's copy keeps in-frame clones and lacks some. Among more than 140,000 clones listed, roughly four fifths were seen once. From germline, CDR1 is LNHNV and CDR2 YYDKDF (reference sequence). Trimming took off 5 bases at V and 1 base at J, with 15 bases between the two ends. The CDR3 spans 15 residues. The genes are TRBV15 and TRBJ2-7; the D gene is possibly TRBD2 (6 bases). The sample consisted of PBMCs. This clonotype was sampled from a man aged 25-45 years in good health and CMV-seropositive. The chain's CDR3 is CATSPPGEASYEQYF. The CDR3 DNA reads as TGTGCCACCAGCCCCCCGGGAGAGGCTTCCTACGAGCAGTACTTC.